This T cell receptor beta chain was sequenced for a study of T-cell reconstitution after alpha-beta-depleted transplantation in children. Worth noting for this clonotype: Its antigen is currently unknown.

Study results and limitations: Where alpha-beta T cells came from about two months after transplant was reportedly several hundred expanded graft clones. There were some patients whose high TCRbeta diversity at day 60 came from surviving recipient T cells and thymic progenitors. One year after transplant, T-cell counts and diversity came mostly from newly produced T cells.

Germline V gene lookup returns CDR1 SEHNR and CDR2 FQNEAQ (reference sequence). The CDR3 has 15 residues. Trimming pared 5 bases from V and 3 bases from J, leaving 16 bases between. As it was prepared, the TCRbeta library received unique molecular identifiers. Via MiXCR, TCRdb re-called the PCR reads, giving one row per CDR3 protein. Here the sample spans some 350,000 distinct CDR3 sequences, about a sixth being singletons. The sequence was collected from a male patient aged 2-9 years who had a stem cell transplant for acute lymphoblastic leukemia, so the T cells may come from the graft donor. The chain couples TRBV7-9 to TRBJ1-2, with no clear D. The sample was PBMCs, mostly from graft donor cells, taken 360 days after TCRalphabeta/CD19-depleted stem cell transplant. The CDR3 loop reads CASSPENFAHYGYTF. CDR3 nucleotide sequence: TGTGCCAGCAGCCCCGAAAATTTTGCGCACTATGGCTACACCTTC.